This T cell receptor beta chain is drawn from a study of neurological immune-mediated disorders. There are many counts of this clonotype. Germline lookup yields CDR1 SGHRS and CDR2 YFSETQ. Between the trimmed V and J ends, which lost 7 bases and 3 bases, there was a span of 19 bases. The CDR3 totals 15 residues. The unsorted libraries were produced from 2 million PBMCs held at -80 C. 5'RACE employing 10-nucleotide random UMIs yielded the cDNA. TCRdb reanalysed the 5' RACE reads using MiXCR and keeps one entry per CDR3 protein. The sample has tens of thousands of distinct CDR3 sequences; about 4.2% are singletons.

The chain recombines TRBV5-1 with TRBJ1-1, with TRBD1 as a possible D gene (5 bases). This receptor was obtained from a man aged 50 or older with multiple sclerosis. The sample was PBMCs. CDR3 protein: CASRAEGFGDTEAFF. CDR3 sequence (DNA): TGCGCCAGCCGCGCAGAGGGGTTCGGGGACACTGAAGCTTTCTTT.